This T cell receptor (beta chain) was captured in a study of T-cell memory formation after mild COVID-19. Study-wide results and limits: Still unconfirmed is whether the second-wave clones peaking on day 37 recognized SARS-CoV-2.

From the 5' RACE reads, TCRdb called clonotypes with MiXCR, one entry per CDR3 protein. The table has fewer than 200,000 distinct CDR3 sequences, roughly 18% seen once. In regard to this clonotype: Its matching antigen is unknown.

The source of this sequence is a man between 18 and 29 years old who had mild COVID-19 (a few samples of this study predate the infection). Cell type and time point are not known. The sample was PBMCs or a T cell subset sorted from them (not recorded which).

This CDR3 is CASSRGLPPAEAFF. Here the CDR3 DNA reads TGTGCCAGCAGCCGGGGCCTCCCTCCGGCTGAAGCTTTCTTT. The V gene is TRBV11-2, the J gene TRBJ1-1; possible D gene TRBD1, 5 bases. Germline CDR1 reads SGHAT; CDR2 reads FQNNGV. V lost 5 bases to trimming and J lost 6 bases, with 16 bases between them. This CDR3 region has 14 residues. Using reference TRBV11-2 and TRBJ1-1 for the parts outside the CDR3, the full variable domain is EAGVAQSPRYKIIEKRQSVAFWCNPISGHATLYWYQQILGQGPKLLIQFQNNGVVDDSQLPKDRFSAERLKGVDSTLKIQPAKLEDSAVYLCASSRGLPPAEAFFGQGTRLTVV.